This record looks at one T cell receptor beta chain sequence and its context. What it binds is unknown. Quantitative 5'-RACE with molecular barcodes was used to make the TCR beta libraries. TCRdb fed the 5' RACE reads into MiXCR, producing one record per CDR3 protein. The data show some 840,000 distinct CDR3 sequences, about 12% seen once. The entry originates in a study of CD8 T cells in ankylosing spondylitis. Trimming took 5 bases from V and 4 from J, leaving 20 bases between them. Germline-derived CDR1 and CDR2 are SGHAT and FQDESV (reference sequence). This CDR3 comprises 16 residues. Findings of the study overall: Reported data indicate significant enrichment of disease-linked clones within matched ankylosing spondylitis synovial fluid. Disease-linked clones were found to be CD8+ and relatively rare in peripheral blood. Seven to nine highly homologous variants formed a TCR beta motif that appeared characteristic of ankylosing spondylitis blood.

Sequencing was done on a sample of blood, either unsorted or a sorted T cell fraction (not recorded which). The TCR sequence derives from a male donor with ankylosing spondylitis. The chain has TRBV11-1 and TRBJ1-1; D is ambiguous. CDR3 in DNA: TGTGCCAGCAGCCCACCCCCCGGACGGGGTTCCACTGAAGCTTTCTTT. Translation: CASSPPPGRGSTEAFF. The full variable domain, rest sourced from reference TRBV11-1 and TRBJ1-1, is EAEVAQSPRYKITEKSQAVAFWCDPISGHATLYWYRQILGQGPELLVQFQDESVVDDSQLPKDRFSAERLKGVDSTLKIQPAELGDSAMYLCASSPPPGRGSTEAFFGQGTRLTVV.